This TCR beta chain was captured in a study of regulatory T cells in long-lasting Graves disease. Study conclusions and caveats: Patients whose Graves' disease persisted exhibited lower TCR diversity than those newly diagnosed. Repertoires from persistent disease leaned toward TRBV28, TRBJ1-2 and TRBJ2-5.

This clonotype was recorded at least ten times. Its target is not known. Arm-PCR with iRepertoire HTBI primers amplified the CDR3 regions for these TCR beta libraries. TCRdb re-analysed the multiplex PCR reads in MiXCR, keeping a single row per CDR3 protein. This repertoire shows about 470,000 distinct CDR3 sequences, 20% to 25% found once; its top ten account for around 7%. With 3 bases removed from V and 5 bases from J, the gap between germline ends came to 25 bases. Germline assignment: CDR1 SEHNR and CDR2 FQNEAQ (reference sequence). This CDR3 is 18 amino acids long. Time point: persistent/refractory GD, antithyroid drugs over 5 years with positive TRAb. Isolated PBMC RNA provided the starting material for the TCR library.

The sequence was collected from a female donor with Graves disease. The sequences come from peripheral blood mononuclear cells (PBMCs), collected when the disease was refractory, from a patient treated with antithyroid drugs. J is TRBJ1-2 and V is TRBV7-9; a weak D match, TRBD1 (6 bases). CDR3 in DNA: TGTGCCAGCAGCTTGGCTTACCCAGAGGGGGGTCAAGGGTATGGCTACACCTTC. This codes for CASSLAYPEGGQGYGYTF.